This is a list of T cell receptor beta chains from one sample in a study of T cell responses to AZD1222 COVID-19 vaccine. Libraries were prepared by immunoSEQ multiplex PCR; TCRdb keeps only in-frame clonotypes and omits some of them. The table has about 140,000 clones, 85% to 95% seen once. Sequenced here: peripheral blood, sampled on day 0 of AZD1222 vaccination. These TCRs come from an adult in good health. Each CDR3 is given with its conserved first and last residue. D genes are given only for firm matches. Clone size is shown for a subset of rows, as once, few, many or a class of expanded clone.

D gene	CDR3 length	V gene	clone size	J gene	CDR3 DNA	CDR3 protein
NA	13	TRBV6-1	NA	TRBJ1-5	TGTGCCAGCAGTGAACGGCCCAATCAGCCCCAGCATTTT	CASSERPNQPQHF
NA	14	TRBV11-2	NA	TRBJ2-7	TGTGCCAGCAGCTTGGGTCAGGGTTTGTACGAGCAGTACTTC	CASSLGQGLYEQYF
NA	17	TRBV10-3	NA	TRBJ1-2	TGTGCCATCAGTGAGTCGGGGCGGTGGGAGAAACCCTATGGCTACACCTTC	CAISESGRWEKPYGYTF
NA	13	TRBV15	NA	TRBJ1-2	TGTGCCACCAGCAGAGGGGGGCACTATGGCTACACCTTC	CATSRGGHYGYTF
TRBD2	15	TRBV6-6	NA	TRBJ2-1	TGTGCCAGCAGCGCGACTAGCGGGAACTATGGTGAGCAGTTCTTC	CASSATSGNYGEQFF
NA	13	TRBV30	NA	TRBJ2-5	TGTGCCTGCGCGGGCGGGGAGAAAGAGACCCAGTACTTC	CACAGGEKETQYF
NA	16	TRBV5-6	NA	TRBJ1-1	TGTGCCAGCAGCTTGGTGGCAGGGCGAGGGTGGACTGAAGCTTTCTTT	CASSLVAGRGWTEAFF
TRBD2	15	TRBV28	NA	TRBJ2-5	TGTGCCAGCAGTTTGGGGGGGATTCGGGAGGAGACCCAGTACTTC	CASSLGGIREETQYF
TRBD2	13	TRBV10-3	NA	TRBJ2-1	TGTGCCATCAGCTCCGGGAGGTTGAATGAGCAGTTCTTC	CAISSGRLNEQFF
NA	17	TRBV7-2	NA	TRBJ2-5	TGTGCCAGCAGCCCCGAAGTAGGTGGGCAGGGAAGGGCAACCCAGTACTTC	CASSPEVGGQGRATQYF
NA	15	TRBV15	NA	TRBJ2-5	TGTGCCACCAGCCCAAAAAACAGCTACCAAGAGACCCAGTACTTC	CATSPKNSYQETQYF
TRBD1	13	TRBV28	NA	TRBJ1-2	TGTGCCAGCAGAGCGGGACAGCTCTATGGCTACACCTTC	CASRAGQLYGYTF
NA	15	TRBV5-4	NA	TRBJ2-5	TGTGCCAGCAGCTTGGCCGGGAGTCTACAAGAGACCCAGTACTTC	CASSLAGSLQETQYF
NA	16	TRBV18	NA	TRBJ2-2	TGTGCCAGCTCACCGCCAGGGAGGAGAGGCACCGGGGAGCTGTTTTTT	CASSPPGRRGTGELFF
NA	13	TRBV18	once	TRBJ2-7	TGTGCCAGCTCGTCCAGGGAAATCTACGAGCAGTACTTC	CASSSREIYEQYF
NA	15	TRBV6-5	NA	TRBJ1-3	TGTGCCAGCCCCGACCACAGATCCTCTGGAAACACCATATATTTT	CASPDHRSSGNTIYF
TRBD2	18	TRBV5-1	NA	TRBJ2-3	TGCGCCAGCAGCCGCGACCCCACTAGCGGGGGAGGCACAGATACGCAGTATTTT	CASSRDPTSGGGTDTQYF
NA	15	TRBV9	once	TRBJ1-5	TGTGCCAGCAGCGTAGGCGGAGTTAGCAATCAGCCCCAGCATTTT	CASSVGGVSNQPQHF
NA	14	TRBV6-2/TRBV6-3	NA	TRBJ1-5	TGTGCCAGCAGTTACTTGGGCGGAGGTCAGCCCCAGCATTTT	CASSYLGGGQPQHF
TRBD1	17	TRBV5-6	NA	TRBJ1-1	TGTGCCAGCAGCTTGGGACAGGGGACCAAGGGGAGGACTGAAGCTTTCTTT	CASSLGQGTKGRTEAFF
NA	16	TRBV7-8	NA	TRBJ2-3	TGTGCCAGCAGCGAATGGCGGGGTCTGGGCACAGATACGCAGTATTTT	CASSEWRGLGTDTQYF
NA	13	TRBV12-3/TRBV12-4	NA	TRBJ1-5	TGTGCCAGCAGTTATATGGGGAGTCAGCCCCAGCATTTT	CASSYMGSQPQHF
NA	13	TRBV6-5	NA	TRBJ2-1	TGTGCCAGCAGGAGGACTGGATTCAATGAGCAGTTCTTC	CASRRTGFNEQFF
NA	15	TRBV21-1	NA	TRBJ2-2	TGTGCCAGCAGCAAAAGCCGGGGTTACACCGGGGAGCTGTTTTTT	CASSKSRGYTGELFF
TRBD1	17	TRBV15	few	TRBJ1-5	TGTGCCACCAGCAGAGGACAAACAGGGGCCCCTCATCAGCCCCAGCATTTT	CATSRGQTGAPHQPQHF
NA	14	TRBV11-2	NA	TRBJ1-1	TGTGCCAGCAGTGAAGGAACCATGAACACTGAAGCTTTCTTT	CASSEGTMNTEAFF
TRBD2	15	TRBV11-2	NA	TRBJ2-1	TGTGCCAGCAGCTTTACCTCCGGGACTAGCGGGGAGCAGTTCTTC	CASSFTSGTSGEQFF
NA	14	TRBV28	once	TRBJ1-6	TGTGCCAGCAGCCCAGGGGATCGGAATTCACCCCTCCACTTT	CASSPGDRNSPLHF
NA	19	TRBV5-6	once	TRBJ1-2	TGTGCCAGCATCCCTGGAAGGGTTGGTTGGGGGCCGACAAACAATGGCTACACCTTC	CASIPGRVGWGPTNNGYTF
NA	15	TRBV18	few	TRBJ2-2	TGTGCCAGCTCACCATCCGGGGATAACACCGGGGAGCTGTTTTTT	CASSPSGDNTGELFF
TRBD1	13	TRBV5-4	NA	TRBJ1-2	TGTGCCAGCAGCTGGACAGGGGGGGCTGGCTACACCTTC	CASSWTGGAGYTF